Presented here are 23 T cell receptor beta chains from one specimen sequenced in a study of T cell changes during pregnancy in multiple sclerosis (dated by TCRdb to about 2019). Libraries were built with the immunoSEQ multiplex PCR assay. TCRdb took over this immuneACCESS table, retaining in-frame rearrangements with V and J assigned. Such tables are incomplete; in checked studies, under half of the missing clones stem from an unresolved V gene, and the remainder is unexplained. The sample yields 35,000 to 50,000 clones; 88% were counted once. The ten largest clones add up to 0.95% to 1.5% of the sample. The material was CD4+ T cells from peripheral blood mononuclear cells, obtained in the second trimester of pregnancy. These receptors originate from a female donor with multiple sclerosis, enrolled in a pregnancy study.

This clone was recorded only once. CDR3 sequence (DNA): TGCGCCAGCAGTTTGACTAGCGCGAGAGAGAATGAGCAGTTCTTC. Protein product: CASSLTSARENEQFF. The chain employs TRBV5-1 and TRBJ2-1; 8 bases align to TRBD2. The CDR3 has 15 amino acids. Germline CDR1 and CDR2: SGHRS and YFSETQ. The ends lost 5 bases at V and 7 bases at J; junction bases unmatched: 11.

This clone was seen a few times. The V and J genes are TRBV19 and TRBJ1-5; D may be TRBD1 (6 bases). This CDR3 region has 16 residues. Between the trimmed V and J ends, which lost 4 bases and 0 bases, there was a span of 13 bases. CDR1 LNHDA and CDR2 SQIVND come from the germline V gene (reference sequence). The CDR3 sequence: CASSTTRQASNQPQHF. The CDR3 DNA follows: TGTGCCAGTAGTACTACCCGACAGGCTAGCAATCAGCCCCAGCATTTT.

The chain is built from TRBV7-9 and TRBJ2-3; D is perhaps TRBD1 (5 bases). CDR1 is SEHNR, CDR2 FQNEAQ, per germline (reference sequence). V shed 1 base and J shed 4 bases, with 18 bases lying between them. The CDR3 totals 17 residues. The CDR3 reads CASSLGRRVVVADTQYF. CDR3 sequence (DNA): TGTGCCAGCAGCTTAGGCCGCAGGGTCGTAGTCGCAGATACGCAGTATTTT. Combining the CDR3 with reference TRBV7-9 and TRBJ2-3 gives the whole variable domain DTGVSQNPRHKITKRGQNVTFRCDPISEHNRLYWYRQTLGQGPEFLTYFQNEAQLEKSRLLSDRFSAERPKGSFSTLEIQRTEQGDSAMYLCASSLGRRVVVADTQYFGPGTRLTVL.

V is TRBV7-2 and J is TRBJ2-3; 9 bases line up with TRBD2. Trimming took 1 base from V and 4 from J; bases not matched to a gene: 12. CDR3 size: 18 residues. The V gene's germline CDR1 is SGHTA and CDR2 FQGNSA. The CDR3 region is CASSLVPTTSGSSDTQYF. The CDR3, as DNA: TGTGCCAGCAGCTTAGTGCCTACGACTAGCGGAAGTTCAGATACGCAGTATTTT.

V usage is TRBV5-1 and J usage is TRBJ2-3; 15 positions agree with TRBD2. Per germline, CDR1 SGHRS and CDR2 YFSETQ. V lost 1 base and J lost 6; bases outside the gene matches: 6. The CDR3 runs to 17 residues. CDR3 loop: CASSLQGLAGGGDTQYF. The CDR3 DNA sequence: TGCGCCAGCAGCTTGCAGGGACTAGCGGGAGGAGGTGATACGCAGTATTTT.

This chain joins TRBV20-1 and TRBJ1-2; D is unresolved. V was pared by 2 bases and J by 8 bases, with 3 bases between. The CDR3 totals 9 residues. Per germline, CDR1 DFQATT and CDR2 SNEGSKA (reference sequence). CDR3 protein: CSARPGYTF. DNA for the CDR3: TGCAGTGCTAGACCGGGCTACACCTTC.

The chain employs TRBV13 and TRBJ2-3; D remains ambiguous. Looked up from germline, CDR1 is PRHDT and CDR2 is FYEKMQ (reference sequence). This CDR3 is 11 amino acids long. V was trimmed by 6 bases and J by 3 bases, leaving 4 bases between them. CDR3: CASSSTDTQYF. Written as DNA, the CDR3 is TGTGCCAGCAGTAGTACAGATACGCAGTATTTT.

The chain recombines TRBV28 with TRBJ2-3, with D hard to call. Trimming shortened V by 3 bases and J by 2 bases, and 6 bases separated the two germline ends. The CDR3 runs to 13 residues. Germline V gives CDR1 MDHEN, CDR2 SYDVKM. DNA for the CDR3: TGTGCCAGCAGTTTTCCAAACACAGATACGCAGTATTTT. Amino acid sequence: CASSFPNTDTQYF.

This clone occurred once. The gene calls are TRBV27 and TRBJ1-2; D remains ambiguous. Per germline, CDR1 MNHEY and CDR2 SMNVEV (reference sequence). The CDR3 covers 14 residues. The V end lost 3 bases, the J end lost 7 bases, and 15 bases lay between the germline ends. DNA of the CDR3: TGTGCCAGCAGTTTGGGCGGTGGTAGCGTTGGCTACACCTTC. It encodes CASSLGGGSVGYTF.

The chain links TRBV15 to TRBJ2-7; no reliable D call. In germline, CDR1 is LNHNV, CDR2 YYDKDF (reference sequence). This CDR3 has 14 residues. V lost 1 base and J 2 bases, leaving 9 bases between the germline ends. The CDR3 sequence: CATSRGPQAYEQYF. The CDR3 nucleotides read TGTGCCACCAGCAGAGGCCCCCAGGCCTACGAGCAGTACTTC. Based on the CDR3 plus reference TRBV15 and TRBJ2-7, the full variable domain is DAMVIQNPRYQVTQFGKPVTLSCSQTLNHNVMYWYQQKSSQAPKLLFHYYDKDFNNEADTPDNFQSRRPNTSFCFLDIRSPGLGDTAMYLCATSRGPQAYEQYFGPGTRLTVT.

This clone showed up just once. The V gene is TRBV19, the J gene TRBJ2-1; TRBD2 matches at 12 bases. V trimming: 1 base; J trimming: 7 bases; junction bases outside the gene matches: 8. CDR3 length equals 17 residues. Germline V gene lookup returns CDR1 LNHDA and CDR2 SQIVND (reference sequence). The CDR3 is CASSIGLLAGGDNEQFF. DNA of the CDR3: TGTGCCAGTAGTATAGGCCTTCTAGCGGGAGGGGATAATGAGCAGTTCTTC.

The gene calls are TRBV6-6 and TRBJ2-5; TRBD2 matches 11 bases. The trim removed 4 bases at V and 1 base at J, leaving 2 bases unmatched. Germline CDR1 is MNHNY and CDR2 is SVGAGI (reference sequence). The CDR3 extends over 15 amino acids. CDR3 coding DNA: TGTGCCAGCAGTTTAGCGGGAGGGGGCCAAGAGACCCAGTACTTC. This codes for CASSLAGGGQETQYF.

The rearrangement joins TRBV5-6 to TRBJ2-1, with D hard to call. The CDR3 extends over 14 amino acids. Germline V gene sequence: CDR1 SGHDT, CDR2 YYEEEE. The V end lost 1 base, the J end lost 6 bases, and 11 bases lay between the germline ends. CDR3 sequence reads: CASSLKAPGNEQFF. The CDR3 DNA reads TGTGCCAGCAGCTTGAAAGCGCCCGGCAATGAGCAGTTCTTC.

The chain combines TRBV14 with TRBJ2-3; 11 bases are a match to TRBD2. V shed 4 bases and J 2 bases; nucleotides not matched to a gene: 5. Germline lookup yields CDR1 SGHDN and CDR2 FVKESK. This CDR3 is built from 16 residues. The CDR3 region is CASSRGGLADTDTQYF. Written as DNA, the CDR3 is TGTGCCAGCAGCCGAGGGGGACTAGCGGACACAGATACGCAGTATTTT. Full variable domain (outside the CDR3, taken from reference TRBV14 and TRBJ2-3): EAGVTQFPSHSVIEKGQTVTLRCDPISGHDNLYWYRRVMGKEIKFLLHFVKESKQDESGMPNNRFLAERTGGTYSTLKVQPAELEDSGVYFCASSRGGLADTDTQYFGPGTRLTVL.

This chain uses TRBV7-2 with TRBJ2-3; D is unclear. In germline, CDR1 is SGHTA, CDR2 FQGNSA. Trimming removed 0 bases at V and 5 bases at J, with 6 bases between. The CDR3 contains 13 residues. CDR3 sequence: CASSLAFLDTQYF. The DNA for the CDR3 is TGTGCCAGCAGCTTAGCGTTCTTAGATACGCAGTATTTT.

The V gene is TRBV28, the J gene TRBJ2-1, with TRBD2 identical over 11 bases. The CDR3 has 18 residues. The germline V gene encodes CDR1 MDHEN and CDR2 SYDVKM. With 1 base clipped from V and 3 bases from J, the junction kept 8 bases outside the gene matches. The CDR3 region has the DNA TGTGCCAGCAGTTTATTAGTCGGGACTAGCGGTTACTACAATGAGCAGTTCTTC. It codes for CASSLLVGTSGYYNEQFF.

Only one count was recorded for this clone. The V and J genes are TRBV5-1 and TRBJ2-7, with D possibly being TRBD1 (6 bases). Germline values: CDR1 SGHRS, CDR2 YFSETQ. The CDR3 extends over 15 amino acids. Trimming shortened V by 4 bases and J by 3 bases, and 17 bases separated the two germline ends. CDR3 sequence: CASSDAGTFNYEQYF. In nucleotides, the CDR3 is TGCGCCAGCAGCGACGCCGGGACATTTAACTACGAGCAGTACTTC.

CDR3 in amino acids: CASRQGQHTEAFF. The CDR3 region has the DNA TGTGCCAGCCGCCAGGGCCAACACACTGAAGCTTTCTTT. The rearrangement links TRBV6-5 to TRBJ1-1; TRBD1 might be the D (5 bases). The germline V gene has CDR1 MNHEY and CDR2 SVGAGI. Trimming shortened V by 8 bases and J by 3 bases, and 13 bases separated the two germline ends. CDR3 length: 13 amino acids.

CDR3: CASSLFSAASTDTQYF. The DNA of the CDR3 is TGTGCCAGCAGTTTATTCAGTGCGGCTAGCACAGATACGCAGTATTTT. The chain combines TRBV27 with TRBJ2-3; D unresolved. Germline V CDR1 and CDR2: MNHEY, SMNVEV (reference sequence). This CDR3 contains 16 residues. V lost 1 base, J lost 0 bases, and 11 bases lay in between.

The chain couples TRBV6-1 to TRBJ2-7; TRBD1 is a possible D gene (5 bases). The germline V gene encodes CDR1 MNHNS and CDR2 SASEGT. The CDR3 consists of 13 residues. Trimming removed 8 bases at V and 0 bases at J, with 11 bases between. The CDR3 protein is CASLPDSSYEQYF. Written as DNA, the CDR3 is TGTGCCAGCCTGCCCGACAGCTCCTACGAGCAGTACTTC.

The chain has TRBV11-2 and TRBJ2-5; TRBD1 is a possible D gene (6 bases). V lost 3 bases to trimming and J lost 2 bases, with 7 bases between them. Germline CDR1 is SGHAT and CDR2 is FQNNGV. This CDR3 is 13 amino acids long. CDR3 region: CASSFGQQETQYF. CDR3 DNA sequence: TGTGCCAGCAGCTTTGGACAGCAAGAGACCCAGTACTTC.

The rearrangement joins TRBV18 to TRBJ2-7, with D maybe TRBD2 (5 bases). The CDR3 is 13 residues long. The germline gives CDR1 KGHSH, CDR2 LQKENI. V lost 1 base and J lost 5, with 9 bases in between. The CDR3 spells CASSPLRGNEQYF. The CDR3 nucleotides read TGTGCCAGCTCACCACTCCGAGGGAACGAGCAGTACTTC.

The chain combines TRBV6-1 with TRBJ2-3, with 12 bases fitting TRBD2. The CDR3 has 14 residues. Germline-derived CDR1 and CDR2 are MNHNS and SASEGT. J lost 4 bases, V lost 7 bases, and 3 bases had no gene match. CDR3 DNA: TGTGCCAGCACTAGCGGGAGGGCCTCAGATACGCAGTATTTT. Amino acids: CASTSGRASDTQYF.